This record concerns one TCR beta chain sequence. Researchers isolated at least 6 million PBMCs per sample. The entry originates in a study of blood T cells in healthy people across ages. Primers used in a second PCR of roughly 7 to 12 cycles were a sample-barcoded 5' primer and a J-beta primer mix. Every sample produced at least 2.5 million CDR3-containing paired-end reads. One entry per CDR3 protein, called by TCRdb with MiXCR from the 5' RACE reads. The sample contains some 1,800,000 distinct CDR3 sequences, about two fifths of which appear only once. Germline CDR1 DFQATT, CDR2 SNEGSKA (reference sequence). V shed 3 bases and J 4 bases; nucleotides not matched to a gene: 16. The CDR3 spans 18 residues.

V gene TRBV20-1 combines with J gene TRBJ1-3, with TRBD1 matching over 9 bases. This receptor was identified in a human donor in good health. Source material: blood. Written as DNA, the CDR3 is TGCAGTGCTAGGGGGGACAGGGTTCGCCTCTCTTCGGGAAACACCATATATTTT. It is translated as CSARGDRVRLSSGNTIYF.